Listed here are 5 T cell receptor beta chains from one sample, sequenced in a study of CD8 T cells in Susac syndrome. RNA amounts of roughly 0.5 to 1 ug underwent reverse transcription with random hexamers. Via MiXCR, TCRdb re-called the immunoSEQ multiplex PCR reads, giving one row per CDR3 protein. The sample consists of tens of thousands of distinct CDR3 sequences, just over 95% of them appearing once. The sample taken for sequencing was CD4+ T cells from PBMCs. These receptors originate from a human donor with multiple sclerosis.

In DNA, the CDR3 is TGTGCCAGCAGCCCAGTAGGGGGGGGAGGGAACACTGAAGCTTTCTTT. It encodes CASSPVGGGGNTEAFF. This chain uses TRBV9 with TRBJ1-1; D might be TRBD1 (6 bases). Germline CDR1 reads SGDLS; CDR2 reads YYNGEE. The CDR3 totals 16 residues. V lost 4 bases and J lost 1, with 17 bases in between.

The genes are TRBV29-1 and TRBJ2-1, with 9 bases that match TRBD1. V was clipped by 4 bases and J by 2 bases; unmatched bases: 0. CDR1 and CDR2 (germline): SQVTM, ANQGSEA. This CDR3 comprises 13 residues. DNA of the CDR3: TGCAGCGTTGGGACAGGGGCCTACAATGAGCAGTTCTTC. Its translation: CSVGTGAYNEQFF.

The chain has TRBV12-3 or TRBV12-4 and TRBJ1-1; D remains ambiguous. Trimming took 4 bases from V and 1 from J, leaving 10 bases between them. The CDR3 sequence is 14 residues long. The CDR3 DNA sequence: TGTGCCAGCAGTTCTAGTGGAGGGAACACTGAAGCTTTCTTT. Protein: CASSSSGGNTEAFF.

V usage is TRBV20-1 and J usage is TRBJ1-5; 8 bases match TRBD1. The V gene's germline CDR1 is DFQATT and CDR2 SNEGSKA (reference sequence). With 3 bases clipped from V and 2 bases from J, the junction kept 3 bases outside the gene matches. CDR3 length: 14 amino acids. CDR3 in amino acids: CSASLTGGNQPQHF. The CDR3 region has the DNA TGCAGTGCTAGTTTGACAGGGGGCAATCAGCCCCAGCATTTT.

The chain links TRBV4-1 to TRBJ1-1; no clear D. This CDR3 is 13 amino acids long. V shed 4 bases and J shed 3 bases, with 9 bases lying between them. The germline V gene encodes CDR1 MGHRA and CDR2 YSYEKL. The CDR3 region is CASSRRVDTEAFF. In DNA form, the CDR3 reads TGCGCCAGCAGCCGCCGTGTGGACACTGAAGCTTTCTTT.